These T cell receptor beta chains were read from a single sample in a study of blood T cell repertoires in COVID-19. Using immunoSEQ multiplex PCR, the repertoire was profiled, and TCRdb retains in-frame clones only, with some absent. This table holds under 100,000 clones, roughly 87% found once. The sample comprised peripheral blood. The receptors originated from a man aged 25 to 40 with acute or convalescent COVID-19. The conserved cysteine and the conserved F or W are not part of the CDR3 here. Size is omitted from some rows. Given values are once, few, many or a class for expanded clones.

clone_size cdr3_length j_call v_call cdr3_aa
NA 12 TRBJ2-5 TRBV30 AWRYSGPGGTQY
once 13 TRBJ2-6 TRBV9 ASSVVGSGANVLT
NA 13 TRBJ2-3 TRBV4-1 ASSQVALATDTQY
NA 10 TRBJ2-7 TRBV7-2 ASSAPGYEQY
NA 10 TRBJ2-7 TRBV7-3 ASSLLGGEQY
NA 16 TRBJ2-3 TRBV5-1 ASSSGERTGGITDTQY
NA 13 TRBJ2-3 TRBV5-4 ASSLAREGTDTQY
NA 11 TRBJ2-1 TRBV4-1 ASSQALRREQF
NA 12 TRBJ2-7 TRBV5-6 ASSLGEPPYEQY
NA 9 TRBJ2-1 TRBV20-1 SALRDFEQF
NA 12 TRBJ2-7 TRBV23-1 ASSQCEHGYEQY
NA 15 TRBJ2-7 TRBV4-1 ASSQHPRGKASYEQY
NA 12 TRBJ2-2 TRBV30 AQNRDRVRGELF
NA 12 TRBJ2-1 TRBV24-1 ATSDSRGNNEQF
NA 13 TRBJ2-7 TRBV28 ASSLTPEGVLEQY
NA 13 TRBJ2-2 TRBV7-3 ASSQPGIGTGELF
NA 14 TRBJ2-2 TRBV6-5 ASSWGLAANTGELF
NA 10 TRBJ2-2 TRBV28 ATKPLAGELF
NA 14 TRBJ2-1 TRBV7-8 ASSPRGDNSYNEQF
NA 13 TRBJ1-5 TRBV7-2 ASSLLPNSNQPQH
NA 14 TRBJ2-7 TRBV4-2 ASSQELAGGPYEQY
NA 15 TRBJ2-5 TRBV11-3 ASSLATVGQGGETQY
NA 12 TRBJ1-5 TRBV7-8 ASSFTGVNQPQH
NA 12 TRBJ2-3 TRBV6-5 ASSYRRDTDTQY
NA 13 TRBJ2-7 TRBV13 ASSRAGAAENEQY
NA 15 TRBJ2-4 TRBV16 ASSPPGGLNHGGIQY
few 11 TRBJ2-1 TRBV2 ASVTSGGREQF
NA 13 TRBJ1-1 TRBV7-8 ASSLVRALNTEAF
NA 12 TRBJ2-1 TRBV6-4 ASSEQGGGNEQF
once 12 TRBJ2-2 TRBV6-2/TRBV6-3 ASSSTGSTGELF
NA 9 TRBJ2-5 TRBV5-8 ASSLYETQY
NA 13 TRBJ2-1 TRBV10-3 AISSLAGGVNEQF
NA 12 TRBJ1-1 TRBV9 ASSVTGGITEAF
NA 13 TRBJ1-3 TRBV19 ASKGLETSGNTIY
NA 12 TRBJ1-3 TRBV5-6 ASSLTGYGNTIY
NA 13 TRBJ2-3 TRBV7-9 ASSLEGLATDTQY
NA 13 TRBJ2-3 TRBV7-2 ASSLEGAASDTQY
NA 12 TRBJ2-1 TRBV3-1/TRBV3-2 ASSRQSAGNEQF
NA 12 TRBJ2-7 TRBV6-1 ASSEEGATYEQY
NA 13 TRBJ2-3 TRBV18 ASSLTSLDTDTQY
NA 12 TRBJ1-4 TRBV13 ASSSQETNEKLF